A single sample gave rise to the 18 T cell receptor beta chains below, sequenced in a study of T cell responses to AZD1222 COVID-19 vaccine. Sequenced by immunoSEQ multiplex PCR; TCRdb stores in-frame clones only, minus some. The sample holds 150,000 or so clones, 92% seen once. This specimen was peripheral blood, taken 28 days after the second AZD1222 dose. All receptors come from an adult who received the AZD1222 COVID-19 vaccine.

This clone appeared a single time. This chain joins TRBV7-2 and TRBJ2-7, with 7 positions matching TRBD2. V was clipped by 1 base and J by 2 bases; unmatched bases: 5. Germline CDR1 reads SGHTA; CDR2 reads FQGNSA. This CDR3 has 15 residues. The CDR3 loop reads CASSLGGGTTYEQYF. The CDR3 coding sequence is TGTGCCAGCAGCTTAGGGGGGGGGACGACCTACGAGCAGTACTTC.

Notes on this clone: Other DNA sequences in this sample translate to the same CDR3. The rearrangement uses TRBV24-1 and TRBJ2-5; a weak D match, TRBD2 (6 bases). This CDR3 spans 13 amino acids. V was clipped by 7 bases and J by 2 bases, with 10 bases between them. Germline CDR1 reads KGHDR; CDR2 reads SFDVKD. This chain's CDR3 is CATRGTSQETQYF. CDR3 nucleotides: TGTGCCACCAGGGGGACTTCGCAAGAGACCCAGTACTTC.

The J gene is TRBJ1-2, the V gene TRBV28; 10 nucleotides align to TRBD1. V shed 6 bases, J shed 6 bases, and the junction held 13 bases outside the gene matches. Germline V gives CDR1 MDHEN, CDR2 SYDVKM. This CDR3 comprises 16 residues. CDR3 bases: TGTGCCAGCAGCCCAACCCTAGGGACAGGGGAACATGGCTACACCTTC. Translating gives CASSPTLGTGEHGYTF.

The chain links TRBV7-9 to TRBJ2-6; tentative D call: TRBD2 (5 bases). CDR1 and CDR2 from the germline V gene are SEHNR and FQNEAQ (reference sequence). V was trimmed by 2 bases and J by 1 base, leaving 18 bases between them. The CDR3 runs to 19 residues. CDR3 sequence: CASSLHPREPQSGANVLTF. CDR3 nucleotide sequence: TGTGCCAGCAGCTTACATCCCCGGGAACCCCAATCTGGGGCCAACGTCCTGACTTTC. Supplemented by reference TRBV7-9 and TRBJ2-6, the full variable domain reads DTGVSQNPRHKITKRGQNVTFRCDPISEHNRLYWYRQTLGQGPEFLTYFQNEAQLEKSRLLSDRFSAERPKGSFSTLEIQRTEQGDSAMYLCASSLHPREPQSGANVLTFGAGSRLTVL.

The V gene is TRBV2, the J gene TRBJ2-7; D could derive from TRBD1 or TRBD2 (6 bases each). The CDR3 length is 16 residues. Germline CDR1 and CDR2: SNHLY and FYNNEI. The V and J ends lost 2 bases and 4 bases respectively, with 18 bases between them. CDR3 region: CASSEFGGRGAYEQYF. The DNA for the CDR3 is TGTGCCAGCAGTGAATTCGGGGGCAGGGGTGCTTACGAGCAGTACTTC. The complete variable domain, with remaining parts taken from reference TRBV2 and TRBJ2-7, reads EPEVTQTPSHQVTQMGQEVILRCVPISNHLYFYWYRQILGQKVEFLVSFYNNEISEKSEIFDDQFSVERPDGSNFTLKIRSTKLEDSAMYFCASSEFGGRGAYEQYFGPGTRLTVT.

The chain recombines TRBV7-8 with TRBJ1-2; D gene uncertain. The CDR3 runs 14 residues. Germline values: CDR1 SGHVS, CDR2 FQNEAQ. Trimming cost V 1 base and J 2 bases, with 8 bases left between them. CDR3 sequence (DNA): TGTGCCAGCAGCTTAGGCGGGCCAAACTATGGCTACACCTTC. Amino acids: CASSLGGPNYGYTF.

CDR3 region: CASSLFLSPDYEQYF. The DNA for the CDR3 is TGTGCCAGCAGCCTCTTCCTTTCTCCGGATTACGAGCAGTACTTC. The V gene is TRBV7-2, the J gene TRBJ2-7; D gene uncertain. CDR1 and CDR2 from the germline V gene are SGHTA and FQGNSA. With 5 bases removed from V and 4 bases from J, the gap between germline ends came to 18 bases. There are 15 residues in the CDR3.

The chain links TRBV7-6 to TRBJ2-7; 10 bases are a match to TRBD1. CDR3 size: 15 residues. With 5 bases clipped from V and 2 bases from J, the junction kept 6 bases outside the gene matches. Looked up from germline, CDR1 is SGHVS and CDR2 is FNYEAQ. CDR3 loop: CASSPRQGAPYEQYF. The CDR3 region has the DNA TGTGCCAGCAGCCCGCGACAGGGGGCTCCCTACGAGCAGTACTTC.

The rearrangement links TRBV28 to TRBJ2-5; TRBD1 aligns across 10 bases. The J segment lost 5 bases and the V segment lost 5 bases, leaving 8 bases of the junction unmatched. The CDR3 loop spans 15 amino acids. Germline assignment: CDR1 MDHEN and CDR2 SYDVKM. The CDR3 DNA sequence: TGTGCCAGCAGTCTGGACAGGGGGTCGTGGGAGACCCAGTACTTC. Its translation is CASSLDRGSWETQYF.

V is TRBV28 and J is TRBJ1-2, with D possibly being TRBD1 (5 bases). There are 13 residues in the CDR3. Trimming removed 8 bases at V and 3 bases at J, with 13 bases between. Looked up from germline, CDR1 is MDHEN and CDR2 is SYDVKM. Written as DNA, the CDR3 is TGTGCCAGCTTCTCCCCCAGGGACTATGGCTACACCTTC. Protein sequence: CASFSPRDYGYTF.

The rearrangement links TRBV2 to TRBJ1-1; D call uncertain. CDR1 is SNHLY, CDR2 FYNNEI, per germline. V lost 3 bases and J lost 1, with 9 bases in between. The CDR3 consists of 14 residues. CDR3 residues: CASSEGRTNTEAFF. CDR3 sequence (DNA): TGTGCCAGCAGTGAGGGCAGAACGAACACTGAAGCTTTCTTT.

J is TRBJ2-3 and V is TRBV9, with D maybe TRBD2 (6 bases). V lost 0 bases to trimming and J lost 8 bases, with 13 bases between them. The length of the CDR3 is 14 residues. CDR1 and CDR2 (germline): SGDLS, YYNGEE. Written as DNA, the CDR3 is TGTGCCAGCAGCGTAGGGGGCGGGACTGCTACGCAGTATTTT. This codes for CASSVGGGTATQYF.

CDR3 coding DNA: TGCGCCAGCAGCCAAGATCGGACCGTGAATGGCTACACCTTC. Translated: CASSQDRTVNGYTF. J is TRBJ1-2 and V is TRBV4-3; unclear D gene. Trimming shortened V by 0 bases and J by 6 bases, and 11 bases separated the two germline ends. The CDR3 covers 14 residues. Germline assignment: CDR1 LGHNA and CDR2 YSLEER.

DNA of the CDR3: TGTGCCAGCAGTGAAGAGGCGACGAGCTCCTACGAGCAGTACTTC. It encodes CASSEEATSSYEQYF. V usage is TRBV6-1 and J usage is TRBJ2-7; no clear D. Germline assignment: CDR1 MNHNS and CDR2 SASEGT. There are 15 residues in the CDR3. V lost 1 base and J lost 0, with 10 bases in between.

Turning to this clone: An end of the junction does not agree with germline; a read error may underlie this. The CDR3 sequence is CASSPGTVTQEAQYF. The DNA for the CDR3 is TGTGCCAGCAGCCCGGGTACAGTAACCCAAGAGGCCCAGTACTTC. V usage is TRBV5-5 and J usage is TRBJ2-5; no definite D call. The CDR3 runs 15 residues. Germline values: CDR1 SGHKS, CDR2 YYEKEE (reference sequence).

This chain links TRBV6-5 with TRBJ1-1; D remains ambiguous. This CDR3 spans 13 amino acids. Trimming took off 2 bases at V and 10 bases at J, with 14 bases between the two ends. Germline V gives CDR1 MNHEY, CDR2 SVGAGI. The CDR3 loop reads CASSYPGRPGAFF. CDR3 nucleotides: TGTGCCAGCAGTTACCCGGGCAGGCCGGGAGCTTTCTTT.

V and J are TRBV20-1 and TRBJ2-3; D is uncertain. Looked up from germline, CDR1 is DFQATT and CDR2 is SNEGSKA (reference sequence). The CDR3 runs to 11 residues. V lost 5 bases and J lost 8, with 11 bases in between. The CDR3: CSARREGTQYF. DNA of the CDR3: TGCAGTGCTCGTAGGGAAGGTACGCAGTATTTT.

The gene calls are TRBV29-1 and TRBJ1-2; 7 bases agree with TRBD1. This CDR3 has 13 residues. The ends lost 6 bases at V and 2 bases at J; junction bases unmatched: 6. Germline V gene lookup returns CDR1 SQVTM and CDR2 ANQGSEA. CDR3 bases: TGCAGCGTCGGGACAGACCCAAACTATGGCTACACCTTC. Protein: CSVGTDPNYGYTF.